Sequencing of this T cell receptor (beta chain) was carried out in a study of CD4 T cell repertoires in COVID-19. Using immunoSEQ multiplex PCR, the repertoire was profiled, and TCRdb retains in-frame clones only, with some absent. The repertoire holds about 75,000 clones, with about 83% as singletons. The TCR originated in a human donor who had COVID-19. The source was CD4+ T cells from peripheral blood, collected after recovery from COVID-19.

CDR3 in DNA: TGTGCCAGCAGCGGATGGGGCAGCCTCTCTGGAAACACCATATATTTT. Its protein product is CASSGWGSLSGNTIYF. The chain combines TRBV5-6 with TRBJ1-3, with D perhaps matching TRBD1 (5 bases). V was trimmed by 4 bases and J by 0 bases, leaving 14 bases between them. The CDR3 is made up of 16 amino acids. The germline CDR1 and CDR2 sequences are SGHDT and YYEEEE. The variable domain in full, with the rest retrieved from reference TRBV5-6 and TRBJ1-3, is DAGVTQSPTHLIKTRGQQVTLRCSPKSGHDTVSWYQQALGQGPQFIFQYYEEEERQRGNFPDRFSGHQFPNYSSELNVNALLLGDSALYLCASSGWGSLSGNTIYFGEGSWLTVV.